The next 12 T cell receptor beta chains were all read from a single sample in a study of cytomegalovirus exposure and HLA in healthy donors. With 60 Vbeta and 13 Jbeta primers, the PCR was carried out. The method was immunoSEQ multiplex PCR; TCRdb's version includes in-frame clones alone and lacks a portion of them. The sample consists of 37,000 or so clones, 75% to 85% of them appearing once. Sequencing was carried out using PBMCs. Receptors were obtained from a woman aged 40-49 years in good health and CMV-seronegative.

This clone has a single count. The chain carries TRBV4-1 and TRBJ2-5; 9 positions agree with TRBD2. The length of the CDR3 is 17 residues. Germline CDR1 MGHRA, CDR2 YSYEKL. Losses at the gene ends were 0 bases for V and 4 bases for J; bases not matched to a gene: 9. The CDR3 region is CASSQDLESSGVETQYF. DNA of the CDR3: TGCGCCAGCAGCCAAGACCTTGAATCTAGCGGGGTAGAGACCCAGTACTTC.

The rearrangement uses TRBV5-6 and TRBJ1-3; D is perhaps TRBD1 (6 bases). From germline, CDR1 is SGHDT and CDR2 YYEEEE. The CDR3 is made up of 14 amino acids. V was cut by 2 bases and J by 3 bases, with 9 bases left in between. In DNA, the CDR3 is TGTGCCAGCAGCTTTATCAGGGGTGGAAACACCATATATTTT. Encoded protein: CASSFIRGGNTIYF.

The chain has TRBV2 and TRBJ2-7, with D hard to call. Germline V CDR1 and CDR2: SNHLY, FYNNEI. The CDR3 is 15 residues long. Trimming removed 6 bases at V and 0 bases at J, with 15 bases between. The CDR3 protein is CASRGPLETSYEQYF. CDR3 sequence (DNA): TGTGCCAGCAGGGGCCCCCTCGAGACCTCCTACGAGCAGTACTTC.

The chain combines TRBV2 with TRBJ1-1, with 11 bases identical to TRBD1. Germline-derived CDR1 and CDR2 are SNHLY and FYNNEI. V lost 5 bases to trimming and J lost 4 bases; unmatched junction nucleotides: 3. The CDR3 has 14 residues. The CDR3 DNA follows: TGTGCCAGCAGTCAGGACAGGGGGCGCACTGAAGCTTTCTTT. Its translation: CASSQDRGRTEAFF.

V and J are TRBV9 and TRBJ2-3; the match to TRBD2 covers 15 bases. This CDR3 has 18 amino acids. Germline trimming cut 0 bases from V and 0 bases from J; bases unmatched to any gene: 2. Per the germline V gene, CDR1 is SGDLS and CDR2 is YYNGEE. CDR3 bases: TGTGCCAGCAGCGTAGTGGGGACTAGCGGGGGGAGCACAGATACGCAGTATTTT. Translated: CASSVVGTSGGSTDTQYF.

The sample holds a few counts of this clone. The chain joins TRBV7-9 to TRBJ1-1, with TRBD1 as a possible D gene (5 bases). CDR3 length equals 16 residues. Germline lookup yields CDR1 SEHNR and CDR2 FQNEAQ (reference sequence). V was pared by 4 bases and J by 3 bases, with 18 bases between. The CDR3 protein is CASSSSNWGLYTEAFF. The CDR3 bases are TGTGCCAGCAGCTCATCTAATTGGGGCCTTTACACTGAAGCTTTCTTT.

In its sample, this clone was seen a few times. The rearrangement uses TRBV4-2 and TRBJ2-7, with D uncertain. Germline V gives CDR1 LGHNA, CDR2 YNFKEQ. The ends were cut back, 0 bases at V and 6 bases at J, with 18 bases in the middle. CDR3 size: 16 residues. The CDR3 region has the DNA TGTGCCAGCAGCCAAGATTTGGCAGTTCCTCCGCTCGAGCAGTACTTC. The encoded protein is CASSQDLAVPPLEQYF.

This sequence joins TRBV5-4 and TRBJ2-1; 12 bases are shared with TRBD2. The CDR3 spans 16 residues. Per the germline V gene, CDR1 is SGHNT and CDR2 is YYREEE (reference sequence). V lost 3 bases and J lost 7; bases outside the gene matches: 8. CDR3 loop: CASSSRTSGAENEQFF. As DNA, the CDR3 is TGTGCCAGCAGCTCCCGGACTAGCGGGGCAGAGAATGAGCAGTTCTTC.

This clone showed up just a few times. The chain combines TRBV5-1 with TRBJ1-1, with TRBD1 matching over 10 bases. The V and J ends lost 0 bases and 4 bases, in that order; junction bases with no gene match: 3. The germline V gene has CDR1 SGHRS and CDR2 YFSETQ. The CDR3 runs 15 residues. The CDR3 loop reads CASSLEGTGATEAFF. The CDR3 DNA is TGCGCCAGCAGCTTGGAGGGGACAGGGGCCACTGAAGCTTTCTTT.

The chain carries TRBV15 and TRBJ2-7, with 7 bases matching TRBD2. CDR1 is LNHNV and CDR2 is YYDKDF in the germline V gene (reference sequence). The ends lost 8 bases at V and 0 bases at J; junction bases unmatched: 7. The CDR3 is 14 amino acids. Written as DNA, the CDR3 is TGTGCCACCTCGGGGGGTCTCGGCTCCTACGAGCAGTACTTC. It is translated as CATSGGLGSYEQYF.

The genes are TRBV6-4 and TRBJ1-1; the D is unclear. The CDR3 runs 12 residues. Germline CDR1 reads MRHNA; CDR2 reads SNTAGT. In nucleotides, the CDR3 is TGTCCATGTGTGGGTGAGGGTACTGAAGCTTTCTTT. This codes for CPCVGEGTEAFF.

The genes are TRBV9 and TRBJ2-3; TRBD2 matches at 14 bases. CDR3 length: 16 amino acids. V was pared by 5 bases and J by 6 bases, with 8 bases of the junction left unmatched. Per the germline V gene, CDR1 is SGDLS and CDR2 is YYNGEE. The CDR3 coding sequence is TGTGCCAGCAGTACGACTAGCGGGGGGGCAAAGGATACGCAGTATTTT. As protein: CASSTTSGGAKDTQYF.